This T cell receptor (beta chain) was identified during a study of cytomegalovirus exposure and HLA in healthy donors. The overall study: Of the donors genotyped, several hundred in all, about 80% fell in the Caucasian-associated ancestry cluster.

The PCR contained 60 Vbeta and 13 Jbeta primers. The protocol was immunoSEQ multiplex PCR, while the TCRdb copy is restricted to in-frame clones and leaves out a portion. The data show roughly 190,000 clones, with roughly 74% seen just once and 2.9% held by the top ten. To note about this clone: The antigen remains undetermined.

Study results and caveats: Serostatus for CMV was the only available immune exposure information.

The sequence was collected from a female donor in good health and CMV-seronegative. The sample consisted of PBMCs.

The CDR3 nucleotides are TGTGCCAGCAGTGGGGACAGCGACCCCGGCGAGCAGTACTTC. Its translation: CASSGDSDPGEQYF. V is TRBV27 and J is TRBJ2-7, with 7 bases lining up with TRBD1. This CDR3 is built from 14 residues. After removal of 5 bases from V and 6 bases from J, the junction contained 10 bases not matched to a gene. Germline lookup yields CDR1 MNHEY and CDR2 SMNVEV (reference sequence).